The clone carrying this T cell receptor (beta chain) was detected ten times or more. The source of the sample is a study of kidney transplant recipient with SARS-CoV-2 infection. MiXCR was run by TCRdb on the reads, yielding one entry per CDR3 protein. The repertoire consists of about 250,000 distinct CDR3 sequences, with 25% to 30% occurring once and the leading ten covering roughly 7%. Trimming cost V 5 bases and J 4 bases, with 23 bases left between them. Germline V gene data show CDR1 as WNHNN and CDR2 as SYGVQD (reference sequence). This CDR3 is built from 17 residues. The receptor's source is a young adult male patient who had COVID-19 and was a kidney transplant recipient. The T cells may come from the graft donor. This specimen was a blood sample, taken at baseline and on day 111 from a kidney transplant recipient. The chain has TRBV10-1 and TRBJ1-2; D not resolved. The CDR3 DNA reads TGCGCCAGCAGTACGCGACGAAGATCGCGAAAGACCTATGGCTACACCTTC. Protein sequence: CASSTRRRSRKTYGYTF.